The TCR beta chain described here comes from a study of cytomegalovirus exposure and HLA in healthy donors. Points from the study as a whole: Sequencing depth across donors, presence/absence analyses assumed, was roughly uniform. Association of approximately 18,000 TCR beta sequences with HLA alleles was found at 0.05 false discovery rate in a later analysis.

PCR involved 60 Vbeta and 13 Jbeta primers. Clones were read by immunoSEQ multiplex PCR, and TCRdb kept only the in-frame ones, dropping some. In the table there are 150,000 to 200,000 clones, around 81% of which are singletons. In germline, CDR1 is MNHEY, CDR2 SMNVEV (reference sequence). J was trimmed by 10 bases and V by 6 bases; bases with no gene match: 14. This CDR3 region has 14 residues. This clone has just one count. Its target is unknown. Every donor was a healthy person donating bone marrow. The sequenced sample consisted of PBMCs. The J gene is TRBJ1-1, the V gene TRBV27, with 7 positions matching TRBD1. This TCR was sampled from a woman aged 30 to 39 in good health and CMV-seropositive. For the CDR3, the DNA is TGTGCCAGCAGCCGAAACTCCGGGACAGCGGTAGCTTTCTTT. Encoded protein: CASSRNSGTAVAFF.